The TCR beta chain under discussion was sequenced for a study of T cells after yellow fever vaccination. The wider study: CD3, CD45RA, CCR7 and CD95 staining defined sorted EM, EMRA, CM and Tscm cells.

Germline lookup yields CDR1 SGHTA and CDR2 FQGNSA. CDR3 length equals 13 residues. V dropped 7 bases and J dropped 4 bases, with 13 bases sitting between them. This clonotype has just a few counts. MiXCR, applied by TCRdb to the 5' RACE reads, yields one record per CDR3 protein. The profile covers about 30,000 distinct CDR3 sequences, with over 5% appearing a single time and 25% taken by the ten largest. This material consisted of PBMCs, either bulk or a sorted T-cell subset (CD4+, CD8+, memory, or dextramer-sorted; not recorded which), taken on the day of the yellow fever booster vaccination. This receptor was identified in a man younger than 45 who received the YFV17D yellow fever vaccine. This chain connects TRBV7-2 to TRBJ2-5; no clear D. The CDR3: CASTLGATETQYF. The CDR3 DNA is TGTGCCAGCACCCTTGGAGCGACAGAGACCCAGTACTTC. Looking up the rest from reference TRBV7-2 and TRBJ2-5 gives the full variable domain: GAGVSQSPSNKVTEKGKDVELRCDPISGHTALYWYRQSLGQGLEFLIYFQGNSAPDKSGLPSDRFSAERTGGSVSTLTIQRTQQEDSAVYLCASTLGATETQYFGPGTRLLVL.